This T cell receptor (beta chain) was identified during a study of low-dose radiotherapy and immunotherapy resistance in tumors. As concerns this clonotype: A read error likely explains this, since a far larger clone differs by one base. Lacking the conserved final phenylalanine or tryptophan, this CDR3 likely reflects a read error.

Described time point: after trial treatment. The sample's treatment: LDRT plus nivolumab, ipilimumab, low-dose cyclophosphamide and aspirin (RACIN trial). As their treatment, donors received nivolumab, ipilimumab, aspirin, low-dose cyclophosphamide and low-dose radiotherapy. Covering alpha and beta chains, TRAV- and TRBV-specific primers were used for the first-strand cDNA. TCR amplification used about 18 PCR cycles, a constant-region primer and a V-primer adapter. TCRdb passed the reads through MiXCR, listing each CDR3 protein once. This sample has about 100,000 distinct CDR3 sequences, with about a fifth found just once. Germline V gene data show CDR1 as SEHNR and CDR2 as FQNEAQ (reference sequence). The length of the CDR3 is 16 residues. The trim removed 7 bases at V and 1 base at J, leaving 5 bases unmatched.

The sequence derives from a male donor with prostate cancer. The genes are TRBV7-9 and TRBJ2-2, with 11 nucleotides matching TRBD2. Sample: PBMCs, taken after low-dose radiotherapy plus immunotherapy. For the CDR3, the DNA is TGTGCCAGCACCCAAGGACTAGCGGGGAACACCGGGGAGCTGTTTTTA. Its translation: CASTQGLAGNTGELFL.